This T cell receptor beta chain was sequenced for a study of post-analysis software for immune sequencing data. Prepared TCR beta cDNA libraries contained unique molecular identifiers. TCRdb reprocessed the PCR reads via MiXCR and lists one record per CDR3 protein. The repertoire holds about 460,000 distinct CDR3 sequences, approximately 45% seen once, with roughly an eighth in the top ten. About this clonotype itself: Its ends do not fully match the called genes, so a read error is possible.

This clonotype was sampled from a girl under 18 with multiple sclerosis. The sample was blood.

The CDR3: CSVEGWGSGANVLTF. CDR3 bases: TGCAGCGTCGAAGGATGGGGCTCTGGGGCCAACGTCCTGACTTTC. The J gene is TRBJ2-6, the V gene TRBV29-1; D remains ambiguous. CDR1 SQVTM and CDR2 ANQGSEA come from the germline V gene. This CDR3 contains 15 residues.